Following are 6 T cell receptor beta chains from one sample sequenced in a study of shared clonotypes between healthy human individuals. The repertoire was sequenced with immunoSEQ multiplex PCR; TCRdb's copy has only in-frame clones and lacks some. The table lists around 510,000 clones, around 96% of them singletons, with approximately 0.06% in the top ten. Source material: naive CD4+ T cells sorted from blood. Subset reported: CD45RA+ positively selected. The receptor source for this set is a woman in her 30s in good health.

The chain couples TRBV25-1 to TRBJ2-3; 9 bases line up with TRBD2. The length of the CDR3 is 15 residues. The J segment lost 6 bases and the V segment lost 5 bases, leaving 9 bases of the junction unmatched. Germline CDR1 and CDR2: MGHDK and SYGVNS. The CDR3 reads CASSFFPSGTDTQYF. The CDR3 DNA reads as TGTGCCAGCAGTTTCTTCCCTAGCGGGACCGATACGCAGTATTTT.

V usage is TRBV10-3 and J usage is TRBJ2-5; TRBD2 might be the D (5 bases). Germline-derived CDR1 and CDR2 are ENHRY and SYGVKD. The CDR3 loop spans 13 amino acids. V gave up 4 bases and J gave up 7 bases, with 13 bases separating them. CDR3 in amino acids: CAISGLPDGTQYF. CDR3 bases: TGTGCCATCAGTGGACTACCAGACGGGACCCAGTACTTC.

The chain recombines TRBV15 with TRBJ2-3; TRBD2 aligns across 8 bases. The CDR3 contains 16 residues. Trimming at V came to 4 bases and at J to 1 base, leaving 7 bases not matched to a gene. Germline-derived CDR1 and CDR2 are LNHNV and YYDKDF (reference sequence). The CDR3 DNA is TGTGCCACCAGCATTGGACTAGCCGAAGGCACAGATACGCAGTATTTT. This gives the protein CATSIGLAEGTDTQYF.

V is TRBV19 and J is TRBJ2-2; 7 bases are a match to TRBD2. The CDR3 totals 15 residues. V lost 1 base and J lost 7; bases outside the gene matches: 6. Germline-derived CDR1 and CDR2 are LNHDA and SQIVND (reference sequence). As DNA, the CDR3 is TGTGCCAGTAGTATAGTGACTAGCTTCGGCGGGGAGCTGTTTTTT. Translation gives CASSIVTSFGGELFF. The variable domain in full, with the rest retrieved from reference TRBV19 and TRBJ2-2, is DGGITQSPKYLFRKEGQNVTLSCEQNLNHDAMYWYRQDPGQGLRLIYYSQIVNDFQKGDIAEGYSVSREKKESFPLTVTSAQKNPTAFYLCASSIVTSFGGELFFGEGSRLTVL.

V gene TRBV4-1 combines with J gene TRBJ2-5; no firm D call. The CDR3 is 13 residues long. Trimming shortened V by 1 base and J by 3 bases, and 6 bases separated the two germline ends. Germline values: CDR1 MGHRA, CDR2 YSYEKL. The CDR3 loop is CASSQAQKETQYF. The CDR3 region has the DNA TGCGCCAGCAGCCAAGCACAGAAAGAGACCCAGTACTTC.

This chain uses TRBV18 with TRBJ1-5; D possibly corresponds to TRBD1 (6 bases). V was cut by 2 bases and J by 2 bases, with 13 bases left in between. The CDR3 is 16 amino acids. CDR1 and CDR2 (germline): KGHSH, LQKENI. The chain's CDR3 is CASSPAGGEGNQPQHF. DNA for the CDR3: TGTGCCAGCTCACCAGCGGGGGGCGAGGGCAATCAGCCCCAGCATTTT.